The T cell receptor (beta chain) under discussion was sequenced for a study of blood T cell repertoires in COVID-19. Turning to the study itself: Collection of acute and convalescent COVID-19 samples took place in the United States, Italy and Spain.

Only in-frame clones appear in the TCRdb table, and some are missing; sequencing was by immunoSEQ multiplex PCR. The sample consists of tens of thousands of clones, less than 85% of them appearing once. The receptor comes from a man aged 45-65 years with acute or convalescent COVID-19. Sequenced input: peripheral blood.

The CDR3: CATSREAGAYEQYF. The CDR3, as DNA: TGTGCCACCAGCAGAGAGGCAGGGGCCTACGAGCAGTACTTC. This chain joins TRBV15 and TRBJ2-7; D is possibly TRBD1 (6 bases). The V end was cut by 0 bases, the J end by 2 bases, with 8 bases between. This CDR3 comprises 14 residues. Germline CDR1 LNHNV, CDR2 YYDKDF (reference sequence).